The sequence of this T cell receptor (beta chain) was determined in a study of blood T cell repertoires in COVID-19. Study information: Sources were T cells, B-cell-depleted T cells, or PBMCs; the material itself was cDNA or gDNA.

Clones were read by immunoSEQ multiplex PCR, and TCRdb kept only the in-frame ones, dropping some. This table has fewer than 70,000 clones, over 90% appearing once. The germline gives CDR1 LGHNA, CDR2 YSLEER. CDR3 length: 15 amino acids. Between the trimmed V and J ends, which lost 3 bases and 8 bases, there was a span of 16 bases. Sequenced sample: peripheral blood. The gene calls are TRBV4-3 and TRBJ1-4; perhaps TRBD1 as D (5 bases). This sequence originates from a man aged 45-65 years with active COVID-19. For the CDR3, the DNA is TGCGCCAGCAGCCACCACGCGGGACTGGGGGAAAAACTGTTTTTT. Residues: CASSHHAGLGEKLFF.